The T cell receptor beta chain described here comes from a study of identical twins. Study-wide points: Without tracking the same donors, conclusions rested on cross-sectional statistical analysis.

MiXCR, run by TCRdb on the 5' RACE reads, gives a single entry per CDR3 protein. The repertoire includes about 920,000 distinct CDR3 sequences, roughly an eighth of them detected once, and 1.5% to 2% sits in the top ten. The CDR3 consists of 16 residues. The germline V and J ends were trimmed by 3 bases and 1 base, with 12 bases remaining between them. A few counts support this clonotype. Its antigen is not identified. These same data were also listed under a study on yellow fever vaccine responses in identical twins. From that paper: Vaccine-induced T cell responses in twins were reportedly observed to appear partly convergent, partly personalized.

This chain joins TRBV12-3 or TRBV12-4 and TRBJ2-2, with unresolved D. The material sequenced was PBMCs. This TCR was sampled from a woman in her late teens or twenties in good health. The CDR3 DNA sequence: TGTGCCAGCAGTTTTCTCGGGCCCATGAACACCGGGGAGCTGTTTTTT. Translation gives CASSFLGPMNTGELFF.